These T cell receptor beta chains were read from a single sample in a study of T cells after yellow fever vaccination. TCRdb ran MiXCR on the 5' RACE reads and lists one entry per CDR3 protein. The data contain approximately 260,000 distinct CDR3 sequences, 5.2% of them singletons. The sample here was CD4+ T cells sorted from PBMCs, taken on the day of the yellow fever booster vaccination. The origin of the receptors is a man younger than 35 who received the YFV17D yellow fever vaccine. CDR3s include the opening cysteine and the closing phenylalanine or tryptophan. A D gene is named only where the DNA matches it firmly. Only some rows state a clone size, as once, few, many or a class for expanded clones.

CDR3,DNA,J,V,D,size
CATSDLRWGYTF,TGTGCCACCAGTGATTTGCGGTGGGGCTACACCTTC,TRBJ1-2,TRBV24-1,.,few
CASSWSRGLDTQYF,TGTGCCAGCAGCTGGTCCCGGGGGTTGGATACGCAGTATTTT,TRBJ2-3,TRBV7-2,.,.
CASSRRVGNEQFF,TGTGCCAGCAGCCGACGGGTGGGCAATGAGCAGTTCTTC,TRBJ2-1,TRBV3-1,.,few
CASSFFWGVDTQYF,TGTGCCAGCAGCTTTTTTTGGGGGGTAGATACGCAGTATTTT,TRBJ2-3,TRBV7-2,.,few
CASSLAGSRAQETQYF,TGCGCCAGCAGCTTGGCGGGTTCGAGGGCACAAGAGACCCAGTACTTC,TRBJ2-5,TRBV5-1,.,.
CASSFQELRGTQYF,TGTGCCAGCAGTTTTCAGGAACTCCGGGGGACGCAGTATTTT,TRBJ2-3,TRBV6-6,.,.
CASSFFNGGASPNEQFF,TGTGCCAGCAGCTTTTTTAACGGGGGGGCCTCCCCCAATGAGCAGTTCTTC,TRBJ2-1,TRBV7-3,TRBD2,many
CASSRSWTGELFF,TGTGCCAGCAGTAGATCCTGGACCGGGGAGCTGTTTTTT,TRBJ2-2,TRBV27,.,few
CSATHGPLSSDTQYF,TGCAGTGCGACTCACGGTCCCCTGTCGTCAGATACGCAGTATTTT,TRBJ2-3,TRBV20-1,.,many
CSGPDTSGGDNEQFF,TGCAGTGGCCCCGATACTAGCGGGGGAGACAATGAGCAGTTCTTC,TRBJ2-1,TRBV20-1,TRBD2,few
CASSPGRGFGYNEQFF,TGCGCCAGCAGCCCCGGGCGGGGGTTCGGCTACAATGAGCAGTTCTTC,TRBJ2-1,TRBV4-1,TRBD2,many
CASSQSDSYGYTF,TGTGCCAGCAGCCAATCGGACAGCTATGGCTACACCTTC,TRBJ1-2,TRBV3-1,.,.
CASPPPGRGDTEAFF,TGTGCCAGCCCTCCTCCGGGACGAGGGGACACTGAAGCTTTCTTT,TRBJ1-1,TRBV6-1,.,few
CASRPGLASPTQYF,TGTGCCAGCAGGCCGGGACTAGCATCACCCACGCAGTATTTT,TRBJ2-3,TRBV3-1,TRBD2,.
CASSQFSDQPQHF,TGCGCCAGCAGCCAATTCTCGGATCAGCCCCAGCATTTT,TRBJ1-5,TRBV4-1,.,few
CSAREQGRSETQYF,TGCAGTGCTAGAGAACAGGGGAGGTCGGAGACCCAGTACTTC,TRBJ2-5,TRBV20-1,.,many